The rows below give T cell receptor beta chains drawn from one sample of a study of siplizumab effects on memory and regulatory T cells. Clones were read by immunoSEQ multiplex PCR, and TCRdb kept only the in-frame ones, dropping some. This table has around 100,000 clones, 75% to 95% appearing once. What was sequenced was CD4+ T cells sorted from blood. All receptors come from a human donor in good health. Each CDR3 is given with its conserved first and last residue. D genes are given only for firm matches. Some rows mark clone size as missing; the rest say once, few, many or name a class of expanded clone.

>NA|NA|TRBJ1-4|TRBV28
TGTGCCAGCAGTGGAGGGATTAATGAAAAACTGTTTTTT
CASSGGINEKLFF
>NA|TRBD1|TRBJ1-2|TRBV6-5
TGTGCCAGCAGAGACTCCGGGACAGGGTATGGCTACACCTTC
CASRDSGTGYGYTF
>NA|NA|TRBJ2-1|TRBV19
TGTGCCAGTACTAGGCCCCCCGGCGGCCCCAATGAGCAGTTCTTC
CASTRPPGGPNEQFF
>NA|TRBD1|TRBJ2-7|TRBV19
TGTGCCAGTTCTACAGGGGGAAACTACGAGCAGTACTTC
CASSTGGNYEQYF
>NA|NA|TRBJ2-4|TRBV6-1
TGTGCCAGCAGTGGTTGGGTAGACCTAGCCAAAAACATTCAGTACTTC
CASSGWVDLAKNIQYF
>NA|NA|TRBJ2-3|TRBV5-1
TGCGCCAGCCACGGGTTGGCCACAGATACGCAGTATTTT
CASHGLATDTQYF
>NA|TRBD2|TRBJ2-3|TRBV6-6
TGTGCCAGCAGCTTCGCGGGGGGCCGTACAGATACGCAGTATTTT
CASSFAGGRTDTQYF
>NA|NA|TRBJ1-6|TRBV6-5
TGTGCCAGCAGTTACAACGGACAGTATAATTCACCCCTCCACTTT
CASSYNGQYNSPLHF
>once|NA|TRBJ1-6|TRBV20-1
TGCAGTGCTAGTGACAGTTCACCCCTCCACTTT
CSASDSSPLHF
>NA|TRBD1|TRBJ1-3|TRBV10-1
TGCGCCGGGGGGGGGACAGTGAAGGGAAACACCATATATTTT
CAGGGTVKGNTIYF
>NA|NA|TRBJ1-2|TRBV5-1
TGCGCCAGCAGCCAGGGACGGCAGCATGGCTACACCTTC
CASSQGRQHGYTF
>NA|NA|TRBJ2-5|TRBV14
TGTGCCAGCAGCCAAGGGACTGTTCAAGAGACCCAGTACTTC
CASSQGTVQETQYF
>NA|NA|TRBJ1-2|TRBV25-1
TGTGCCAGCAGTGATGGAGGGACGTCCCCTAAATATGGCTACACCTTC
CASSDGGTSPKYGYTF
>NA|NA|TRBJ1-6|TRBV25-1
TGTGCCAGCAGTGAGTTGGCAGGGGCCAATTCACCCCTCCACTTT
CASSELAGANSPLHF
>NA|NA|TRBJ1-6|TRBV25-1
TGTGCCAGCAGTGAGGGAGGGTTCGGTTCACCCCTCCACTTT
CASSEGGFGSPLHF
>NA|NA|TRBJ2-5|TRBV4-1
TGCGCCAGCAGCAGGGGCCAAGAGACCCAGTACTTC
CASSRGQETQYF
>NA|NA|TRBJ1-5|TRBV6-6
TGTGCCAGCAGCCACCGAAACCCGAATCAGCCCCAGCATTTT
CASSHRNPNQPQHF
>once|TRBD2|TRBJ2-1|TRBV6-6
TGTGCCACCAGAGCGGGGGGGCACGGCAATGAGCAGTTCTTC
CATRAGGHGNEQFF
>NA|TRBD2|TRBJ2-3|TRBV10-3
TGTGCCATCAGTGCGTCCACTAGCGGCAGCACAGATACGCAGTATTTT
CAISASTSGSTDTQYF
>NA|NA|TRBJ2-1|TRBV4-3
TGCGCCAGCAGCCAAGGACCGACAGCGCAGTTCTTC
CASSQGPTAQFF
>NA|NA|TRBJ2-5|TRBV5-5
TGTGCCAGCAGGCTAGGTTGGGCCCAGGAGACCCAGTACTTC
CASRLGWAQETQYF
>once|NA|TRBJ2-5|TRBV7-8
TGTGCCAGCAGCTTATCCGGGTTAGGGGAGACCCAGTACTTC
CASSLSGLGETQYF
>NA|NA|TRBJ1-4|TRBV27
TGTGCCAGCAGTCTCGCCTCCGGGGTGGAAAAACTGTTTTTT
CASSLASGVEKLFF
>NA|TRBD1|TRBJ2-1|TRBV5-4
TGTGCCAGCAGCTTGACCGGACAGGGGAACAATGAGCAGTTCTTC
CASSLTGQGNNEQFF
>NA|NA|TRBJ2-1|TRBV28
TGTGCCAGCAGGGCCGAGGCAGTTGAGCAGTTCTTC
CASRAEAVEQFF
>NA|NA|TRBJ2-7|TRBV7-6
TGTGCCAGCAGCTTAGCGGACTCGCAATCCTACGAGCAGTACTTC
CASSLADSQSYEQYF
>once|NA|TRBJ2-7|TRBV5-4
TGTGCCAGCAGCTTGGGGGTTACAGGAGCTAGTTACGAGCAGTACTTC
CASSLGVTGASYEQYF
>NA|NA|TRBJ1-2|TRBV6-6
TGTGCCAGCAGTTACTGGGCACAGGGTGATGGCTACACCTTC
CASSYWAQGDGYTF
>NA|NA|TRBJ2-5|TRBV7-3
TGTGCCAGCAGCTTAACAGGGCAGCAAGAGACCCAGTACTTC
CASSLTGQQETQYF
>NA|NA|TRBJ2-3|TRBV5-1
TGCGCCAGCAGCTTCACAGGGATCCCAGATACGCAGTATTTT
CASSFTGIPDTQYF
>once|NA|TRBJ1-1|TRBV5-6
TGTGCCAGCAGCGTAGAATGGGGGAACACTGAAGCTTTCTTT
CASSVEWGNTEAFF
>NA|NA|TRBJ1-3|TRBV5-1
TGCGCCAGCAGCTTGTTTCAGCCTGGAAACACCATATATTTT
CASSLFQPGNTIYF
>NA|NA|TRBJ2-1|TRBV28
TGTGCCAGCAGTGGGGCGGGGAGGGGGCAAAACAATGAGCAGTTCTTC
CASSGAGRGQNNEQFF
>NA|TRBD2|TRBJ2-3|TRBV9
TGTGCCAGCAGCCCGGGGGGGCTCCCTAACACAGATACGCAGTATTTT
CASSPGGLPNTDTQYF
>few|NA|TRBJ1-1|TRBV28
TGTGCCAGCAGTTTATACCGGATAAGGGGAACTGAAGCTTTCTTT
CASSLYRIRGTEAFF
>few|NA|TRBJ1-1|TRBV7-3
TGTGCCAGCAGCTCGGGGGGGCCCACTGAAGCTTTCTTT
CASSSGGPTEAFF
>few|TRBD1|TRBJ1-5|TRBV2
TGTGCCAGCAGTGGACAGGGACTCTATCAGCCCCAGCATTTT
CASSGQGLYQPQHF
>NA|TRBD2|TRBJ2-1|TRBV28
TGTGCCAGCAGCCGAAATAGCGGGGGGGCCTACAATGAGCAGTTCTTC
CASSRNSGGAYNEQFF
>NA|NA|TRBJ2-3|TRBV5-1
TGCGCCAGCAGCTTGGATCAGGGGCGGACAGATACGCAGTATTTT
CASSLDQGRTDTQYF
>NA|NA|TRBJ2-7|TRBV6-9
TGTGCCACGCCAAACTACGAGCAGTACTTC
CATPNYEQYF
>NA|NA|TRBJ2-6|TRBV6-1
TGTGCCAGCTTCGATGGGGGAGCTGGGGCCAACGTCCTGACTTTC
CASFDGGAGANVLTF
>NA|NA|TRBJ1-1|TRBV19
TGTGCCAGCGCAGAACAGGGTGCCACTGAAGCTTTCTTT
CASAEQGATEAFF
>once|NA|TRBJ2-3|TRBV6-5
TGTGCCAGCAGACGTACAGGGTTCGCAGATACGCAGTATTTT
CASRRTGFADTQYF
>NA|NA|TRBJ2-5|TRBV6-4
TGTGCCAGCAGTGACTTGCATTGGGACGGGGAGACCCAGTACTTC
CASSDLHWDGETQYF
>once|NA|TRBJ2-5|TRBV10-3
TGTGCCATCAGTGAGTCGACTTCCGAGACCCAGTACTTC
CAISESTSETQYF
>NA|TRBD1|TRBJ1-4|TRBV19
TGTGCCAGTAGTATGGGGCAGGGGGAAGGAAAACTGTTTTTT
CASSMGQGEGKLFF
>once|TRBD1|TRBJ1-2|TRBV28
TGTGCCAGCAGTTTGGTCTCTGTTGACAGGGGAGCTGGCTACACCTTC
CASSLVSVDRGAGYTF
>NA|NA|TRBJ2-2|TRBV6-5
TGTGCCAGCCGATCGACGGCCGGGGAGCTGTTTTTT
CASRSTAGELFF
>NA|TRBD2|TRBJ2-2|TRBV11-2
TGTGCCAGCAGCTTGGGACTAGCGGGGCGCACCGGGGAGCTGTTTTTT
CASSLGLAGRTGELFF
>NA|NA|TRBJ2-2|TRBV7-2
TGTGCCAGCAGCTTAGCGAGGTGGGGGAACACCGGGGAGCTGTTTTTT
CASSLARWGNTGELFF
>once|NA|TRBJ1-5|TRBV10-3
TGTGCCACCTCTCAAAAGGGTGTGGGCAATCAGCCCCAGCATTTT
CATSQKGVGNQPQHF
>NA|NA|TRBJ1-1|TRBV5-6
TGTGCCAGCAGCTTGTCCCTGAACACTGAAGCTTTCTTT
CASSLSLNTEAFF
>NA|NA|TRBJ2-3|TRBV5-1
TGCGCCAGCAGCTTGGCCAGAGGGAGGGATACGCAGTATTTT
CASSLARGRDTQYF
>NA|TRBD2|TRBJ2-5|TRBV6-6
TGTGCCAGCAGTGGATTAAGCGGGGGCCAAGAGACCCAGTACTTC
CASSGLSGGQETQYF